Sequencing of this T cell receptor beta chain was carried out in a study of post-analysis software for immune sequencing data. Broader study findings: Patients used about 5 TRBV segments, including TRBV5-6, TRBV5-1 and TRBV20-1, more often than controls.

For this clonotype: Its antigen is as yet unknown.

CDR3 length equals 17 residues. Germline lookup yields CDR1 SGHTA and CDR2 FQGTGA. Trimming removed 1 base from V and 0 bases from J, with 15 bases in between. Libraries were made from TCR beta cDNA, and they carried unique molecular identifiers. In TCRdb, the PCR reads were re-called with MiXCR into one record per CDR3 protein. In the table there are 820,000 or so distinct CDR3 sequences, roughly 50% of which are singletons. The sequence came from a girl aged 10-17 years with multiple sclerosis. Sequencing input: blood. V usage is TRBV7-3 and J usage is TRBJ1-1, with a weak D call TRBD1 (6 bases). The CDR3 protein is CASSLNRVNPMNTEAFF. Here the CDR3 DNA reads TGTGCCAGCAGCTTAAACAGGGTAAACCCTATGAACACTGAAGCTTTCTTT.